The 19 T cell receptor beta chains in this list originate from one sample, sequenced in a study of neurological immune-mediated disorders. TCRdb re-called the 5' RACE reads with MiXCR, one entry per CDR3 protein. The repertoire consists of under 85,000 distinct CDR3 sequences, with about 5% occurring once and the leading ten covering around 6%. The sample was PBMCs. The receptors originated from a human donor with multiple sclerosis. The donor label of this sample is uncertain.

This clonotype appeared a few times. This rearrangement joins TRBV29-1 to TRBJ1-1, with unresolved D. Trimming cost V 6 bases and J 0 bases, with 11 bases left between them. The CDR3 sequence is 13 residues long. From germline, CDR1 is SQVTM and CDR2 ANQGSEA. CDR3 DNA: TGCAGCGTCAGCGGCAGACTGAACACTGAAGCTTTCTTT. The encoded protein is CSVSGRLNTEAFF. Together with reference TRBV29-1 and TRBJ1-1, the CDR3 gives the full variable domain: SAVISQKPSRDICQRGTSLTIQCQVDSQVTMMFWYRQQPGQSLTLIATANQGSEATYESGFVIDKFPISRPNLTFSTLTVSNMSPEDSSIYLCSVSGRLNTEAFFGQGTRLTVV.

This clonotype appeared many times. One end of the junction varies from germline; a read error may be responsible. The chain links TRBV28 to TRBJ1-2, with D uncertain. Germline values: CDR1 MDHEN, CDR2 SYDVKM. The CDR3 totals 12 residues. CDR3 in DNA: TGTGCCAGCAGCAATCCTATCTCCCTCTCCCAATTC. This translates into CASSNPISLSQF.

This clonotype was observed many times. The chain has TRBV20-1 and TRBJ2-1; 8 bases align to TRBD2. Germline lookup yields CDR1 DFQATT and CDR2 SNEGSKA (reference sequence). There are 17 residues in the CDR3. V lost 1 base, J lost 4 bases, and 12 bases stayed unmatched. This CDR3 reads CSARATQAGVRYNEQFF. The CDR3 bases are TGCAGTGCTAGAGCGACCCAAGCGGGGGTCAGGTACAATGAGCAGTTCTTC.

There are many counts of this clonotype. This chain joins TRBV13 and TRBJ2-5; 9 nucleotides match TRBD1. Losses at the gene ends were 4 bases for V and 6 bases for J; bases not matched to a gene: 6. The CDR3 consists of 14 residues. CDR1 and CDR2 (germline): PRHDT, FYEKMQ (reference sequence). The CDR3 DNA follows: TGTGCCAGCAGCTCCGGGACAGGGATGAAGACCCAGTACTTC. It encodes CASSSGTGMKTQYF.

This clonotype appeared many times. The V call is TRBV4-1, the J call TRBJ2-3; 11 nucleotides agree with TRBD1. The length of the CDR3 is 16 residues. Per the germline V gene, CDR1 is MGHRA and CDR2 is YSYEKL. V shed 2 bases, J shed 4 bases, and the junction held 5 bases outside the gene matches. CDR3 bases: TGCGCCAGCAGCCAAAGGACAGGGGGCTGGCCAGATACGCAGTATTTT. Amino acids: CASSQRTGGWPDTQYF.

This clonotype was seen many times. DNA of the CDR3: TGCAGTGCCCCCGAGGGGGTAGATACGCAGTATTTT. It codes for CSAPEGVDTQYF. This chain joins TRBV20-1 and TRBJ2-3; D is possibly TRBD1 (6 bases). Germline V gene data show CDR1 as DFQATT and CDR2 as SNEGSKA (reference sequence). This CDR3 has 12 residues. Between the trimmed V and J ends, which lost 6 bases and 5 bases, there was a span of 12 bases.

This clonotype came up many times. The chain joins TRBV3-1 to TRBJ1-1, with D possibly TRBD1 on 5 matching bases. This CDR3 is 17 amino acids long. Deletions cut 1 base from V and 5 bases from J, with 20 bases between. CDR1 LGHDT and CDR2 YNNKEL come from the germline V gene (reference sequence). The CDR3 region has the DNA TGTGCCAGCAGCCAAGGTCCCGGTTGGGGGGTAAGGACTGAAGCTTTCTTT. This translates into CASSQGPGWGVRTEAFF.

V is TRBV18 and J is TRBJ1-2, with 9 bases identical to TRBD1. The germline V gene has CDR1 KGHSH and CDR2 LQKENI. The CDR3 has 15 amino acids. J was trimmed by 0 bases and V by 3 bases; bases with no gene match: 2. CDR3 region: CASSPGQGPNYGYTF. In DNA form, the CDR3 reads TGTGCCAGCTCACCGGGACAGGGTCCTAACTATGGCTACACCTTC.

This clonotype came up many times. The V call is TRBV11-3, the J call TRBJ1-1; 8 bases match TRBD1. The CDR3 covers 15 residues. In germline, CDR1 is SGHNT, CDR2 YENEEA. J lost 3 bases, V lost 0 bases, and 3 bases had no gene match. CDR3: CASSLDSTGDTEAFF. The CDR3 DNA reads TGTGCCAGCAGCTTAGACTCGACAGGGGACACTGAAGCTTTCTTT. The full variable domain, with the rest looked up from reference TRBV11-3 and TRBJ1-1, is EAGVVQSPRYKIIEKKQPVAFWCNPISGHNTLYWYLQNLGQGPELLIRYENEEAVDDSQLPKDRFSAERLKGVDSTLKIQPAELGDSAVYLCASSLDSTGDTEAFFGQGTRLTVV.

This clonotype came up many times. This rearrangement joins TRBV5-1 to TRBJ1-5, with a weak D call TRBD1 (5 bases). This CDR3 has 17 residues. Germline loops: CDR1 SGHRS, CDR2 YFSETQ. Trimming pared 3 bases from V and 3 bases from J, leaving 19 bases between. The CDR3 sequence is CASSSARSGIINQPQHF. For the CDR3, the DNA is TGCGCCAGCAGCTCGGCAAGGTCAGGGATCATCAATCAGCCCCAGCATTTT.

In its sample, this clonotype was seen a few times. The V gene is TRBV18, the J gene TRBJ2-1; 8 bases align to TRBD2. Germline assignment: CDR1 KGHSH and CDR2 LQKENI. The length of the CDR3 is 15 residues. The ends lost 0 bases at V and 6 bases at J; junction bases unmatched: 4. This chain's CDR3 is CASSPPVAGINEQFF. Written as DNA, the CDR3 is TGTGCCAGCTCACCACCGGTAGCGGGGATCAATGAGCAGTTCTTC.

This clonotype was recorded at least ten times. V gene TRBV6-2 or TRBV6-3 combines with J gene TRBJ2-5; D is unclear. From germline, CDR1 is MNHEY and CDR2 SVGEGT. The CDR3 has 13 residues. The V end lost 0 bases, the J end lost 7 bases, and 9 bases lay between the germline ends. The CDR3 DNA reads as TGTGCCAGCAGTTACTCACCGGGCGGGACCCAGTACTTC. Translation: CASSYSPGGTQYF.

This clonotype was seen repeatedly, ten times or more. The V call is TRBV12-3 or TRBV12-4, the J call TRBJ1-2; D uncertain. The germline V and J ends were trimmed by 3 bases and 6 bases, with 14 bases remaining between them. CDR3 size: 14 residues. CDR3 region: CASSLGYRANGYTF. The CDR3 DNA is TGTGCCAGCAGTTTGGGATATAGGGCAAATGGCTACACCTTC.

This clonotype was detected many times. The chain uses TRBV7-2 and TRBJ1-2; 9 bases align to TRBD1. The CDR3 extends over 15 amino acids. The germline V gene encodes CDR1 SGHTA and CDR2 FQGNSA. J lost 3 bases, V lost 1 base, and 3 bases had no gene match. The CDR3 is CASSLGTGAYYGYTF. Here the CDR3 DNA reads TGTGCCAGCAGCTTAGGGACAGGGGCATACTATGGCTACACCTTC.

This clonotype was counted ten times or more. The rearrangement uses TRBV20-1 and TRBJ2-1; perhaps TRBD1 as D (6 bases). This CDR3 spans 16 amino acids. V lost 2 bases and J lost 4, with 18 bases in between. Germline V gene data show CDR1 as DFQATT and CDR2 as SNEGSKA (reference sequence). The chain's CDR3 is CSARRLGGNWYNEQFF. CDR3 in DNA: TGCAGTGCTAGAAGGTTAGGGGGAAATTGGTACAATGAGCAGTTCTTC.

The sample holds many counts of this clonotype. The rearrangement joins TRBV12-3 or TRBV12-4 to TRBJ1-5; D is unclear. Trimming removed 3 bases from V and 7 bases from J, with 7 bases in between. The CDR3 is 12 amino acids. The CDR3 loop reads CASSFANQPQHF. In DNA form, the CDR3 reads TGTGCCAGCAGTTTTGCTAACCAGCCCCAGCATTTT.

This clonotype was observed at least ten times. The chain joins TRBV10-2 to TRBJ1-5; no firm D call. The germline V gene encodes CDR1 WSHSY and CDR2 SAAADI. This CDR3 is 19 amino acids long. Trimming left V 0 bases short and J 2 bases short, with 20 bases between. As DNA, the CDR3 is TGCGCCAGCAGTGAGTCCCCTAGGACGGACCGGCGGGGCAATCAGCCCCAGCATTTT. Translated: CASSESPRTDRRGNQPQHF.

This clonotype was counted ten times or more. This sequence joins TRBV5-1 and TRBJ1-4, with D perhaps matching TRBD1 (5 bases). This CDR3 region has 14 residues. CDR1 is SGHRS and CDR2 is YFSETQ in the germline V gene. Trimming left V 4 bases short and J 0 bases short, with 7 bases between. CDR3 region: CASSGGATNEKLFF. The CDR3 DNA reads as TGCGCCAGCAGCGGGGGTGCAACTAATGAAAAACTGTTTTTT.

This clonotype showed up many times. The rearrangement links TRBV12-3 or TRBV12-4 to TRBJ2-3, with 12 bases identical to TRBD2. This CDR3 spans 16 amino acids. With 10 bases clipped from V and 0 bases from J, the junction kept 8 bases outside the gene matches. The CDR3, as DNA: TGTGCCACCACCCTGCTAGCGGGGGGGAGCACAGATACGCAGTATTTT. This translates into CATTLLAGGSTDTQYF.